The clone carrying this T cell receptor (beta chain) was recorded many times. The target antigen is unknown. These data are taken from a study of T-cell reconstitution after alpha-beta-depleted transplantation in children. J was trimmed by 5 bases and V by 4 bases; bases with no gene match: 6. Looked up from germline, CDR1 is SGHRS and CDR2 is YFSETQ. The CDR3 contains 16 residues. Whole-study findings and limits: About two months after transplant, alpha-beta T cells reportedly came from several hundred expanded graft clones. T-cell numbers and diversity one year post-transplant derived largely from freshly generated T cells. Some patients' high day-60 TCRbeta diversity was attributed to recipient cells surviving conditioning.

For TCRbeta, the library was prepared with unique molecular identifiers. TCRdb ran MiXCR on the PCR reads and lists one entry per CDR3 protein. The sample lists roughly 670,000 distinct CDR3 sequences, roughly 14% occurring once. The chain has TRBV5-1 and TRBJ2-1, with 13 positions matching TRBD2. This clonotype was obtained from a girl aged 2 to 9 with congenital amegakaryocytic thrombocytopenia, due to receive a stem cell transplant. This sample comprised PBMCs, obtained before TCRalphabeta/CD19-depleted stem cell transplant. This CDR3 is CASSVTGTSGNNEQFF. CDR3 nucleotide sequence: TGCGCCAGCAGCGTTACCGGGACTAGCGGGAACAATGAGCAGTTCTTC.